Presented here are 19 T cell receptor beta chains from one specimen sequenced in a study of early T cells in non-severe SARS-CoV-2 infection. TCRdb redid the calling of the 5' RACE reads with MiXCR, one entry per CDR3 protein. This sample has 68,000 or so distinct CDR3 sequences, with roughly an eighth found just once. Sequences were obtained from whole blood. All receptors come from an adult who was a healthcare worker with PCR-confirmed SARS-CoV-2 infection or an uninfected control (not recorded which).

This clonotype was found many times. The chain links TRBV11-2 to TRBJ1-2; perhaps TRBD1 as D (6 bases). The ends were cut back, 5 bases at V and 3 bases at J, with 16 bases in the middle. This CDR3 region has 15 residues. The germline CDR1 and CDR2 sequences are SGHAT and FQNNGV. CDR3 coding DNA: TGTGCCAGCAGCCCACCGGGGGCAGGGGACTATGGCTACACCTTC. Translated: CASSPPGAGDYGYTF. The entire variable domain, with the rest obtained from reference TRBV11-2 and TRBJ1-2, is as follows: EAGVAQSPRYKIIEKRQSVAFWCNPISGHATLYWYQQILGQGPKLLIQFQNNGVVDDSQLPKDRFSAERLKGVDSTLKIQPAKLEDSAVYLCASSPPGAGDYGYTFGSGTRLTVV.

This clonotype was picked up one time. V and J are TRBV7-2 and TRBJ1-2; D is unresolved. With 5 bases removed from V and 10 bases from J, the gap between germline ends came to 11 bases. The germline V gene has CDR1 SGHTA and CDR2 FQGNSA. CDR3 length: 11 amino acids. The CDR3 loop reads CASSPTPPYTF. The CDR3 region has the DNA TGTGCCAGCAGCCCTACCCCCCCCTACACCTTC.

In DNA form, the CDR3 reads TGTGCCAGCAGCTTGGGTCCCTCTAGCAATCAGCCCCAGCATTTT. Encoded protein: CASSLGPSSNQPQHF. This chain connects TRBV5-6 to TRBJ1-5; D is unresolved. Germline assignment: CDR1 SGHDT and CDR2 YYEEEE. Trimming stripped 0 bases from V and 0 bases from J, with 7 bases between. The CDR3 consists of 15 residues.

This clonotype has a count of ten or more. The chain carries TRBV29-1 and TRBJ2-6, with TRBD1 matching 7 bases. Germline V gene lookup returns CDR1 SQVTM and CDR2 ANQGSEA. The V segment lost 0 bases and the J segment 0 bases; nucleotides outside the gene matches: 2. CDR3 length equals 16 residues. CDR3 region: CSVEDTGVSGANVLTF. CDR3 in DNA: TGCAGCGTTGAAGATACAGGGGTCTCTGGGGCCAACGTCCTGACTTTC.

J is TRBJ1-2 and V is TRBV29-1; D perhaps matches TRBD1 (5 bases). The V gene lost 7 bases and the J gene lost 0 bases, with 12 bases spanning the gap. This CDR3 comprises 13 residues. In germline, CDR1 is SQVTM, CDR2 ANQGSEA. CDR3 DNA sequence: TGCAGCGCGGGACGGGAGACTAACTATGGCTACACCTTC. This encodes CSAGRETNYGYTF.

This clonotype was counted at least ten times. The DNA of the CDR3 is TGTGCCAGCAGTTACTCGAGGGTAAAGGAAAAACTGTTTTTT. Amino acid sequence: CASSYSRVKEKLFF. The gene calls are TRBV6-5 and TRBJ1-4; unclear D gene. The germline V and J ends were trimmed by 0 bases and 8 bases, with 10 bases remaining between them. Germline-derived CDR1 and CDR2 are MNHEY and SVGAGI. The CDR3 totals 14 residues.

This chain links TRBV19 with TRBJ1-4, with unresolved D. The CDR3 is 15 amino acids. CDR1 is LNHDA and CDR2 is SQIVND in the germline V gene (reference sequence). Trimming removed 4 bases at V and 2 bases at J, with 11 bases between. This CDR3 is CASSTQTGTNEKLFF. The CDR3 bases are TGTGCCAGTAGTACCCAGACCGGTACTAATGAAAAACTGTTTTTT. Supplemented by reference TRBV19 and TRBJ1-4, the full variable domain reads DGGITQSPKYLFRKEGQNVTLSCEQNLNHDAMYWYRQDPGQGLRLIYYSQIVNDFQKGDIAEGYSVSREKKESFPLTVTSAQKNPTAFYLCASSTQTGTNEKLFFGSGTQLSVL.

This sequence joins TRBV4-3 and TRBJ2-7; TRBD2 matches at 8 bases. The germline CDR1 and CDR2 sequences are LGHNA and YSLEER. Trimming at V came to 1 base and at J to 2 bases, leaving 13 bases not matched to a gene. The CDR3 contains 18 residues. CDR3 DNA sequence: TGCGCCAGCAGCCAAGCTTTAGGAAGCGGGGGACCCACCTACGAGCAGTACTTC. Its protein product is CASSQALGSGGPTYEQYF.

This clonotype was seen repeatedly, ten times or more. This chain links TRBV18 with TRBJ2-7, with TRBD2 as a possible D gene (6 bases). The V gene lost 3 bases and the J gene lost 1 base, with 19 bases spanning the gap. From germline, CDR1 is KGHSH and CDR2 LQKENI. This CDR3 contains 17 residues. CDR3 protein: CASSPGGFDTKSYEQYF. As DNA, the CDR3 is TGTGCCAGCTCACCGGGGGGATTCGACACAAAGTCCTACGAGCAGTACTTC.

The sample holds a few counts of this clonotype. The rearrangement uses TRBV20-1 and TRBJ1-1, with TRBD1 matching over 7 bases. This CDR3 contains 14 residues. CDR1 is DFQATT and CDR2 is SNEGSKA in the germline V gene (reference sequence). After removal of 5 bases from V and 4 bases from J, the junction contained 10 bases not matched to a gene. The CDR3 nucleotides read TGCAGTGCTTCAGAAGCGGGACAGTTCACTGAAGCTTTCTTT. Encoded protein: CSASEAGQFTEAFF.

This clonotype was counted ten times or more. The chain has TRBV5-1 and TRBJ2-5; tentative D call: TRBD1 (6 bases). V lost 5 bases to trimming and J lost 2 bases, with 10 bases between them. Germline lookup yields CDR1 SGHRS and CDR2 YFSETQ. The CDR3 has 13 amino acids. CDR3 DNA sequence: TGCGCCAGCAGGGTACAGGGTCAAGAGACCCAGTACTTC. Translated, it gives CASRVQGQETQYF.

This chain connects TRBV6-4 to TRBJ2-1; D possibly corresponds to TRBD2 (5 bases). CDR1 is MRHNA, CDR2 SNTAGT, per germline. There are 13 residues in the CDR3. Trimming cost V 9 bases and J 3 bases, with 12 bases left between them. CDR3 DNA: TGTGCCAGTGCGACGGGATACTACAATGAGCAGTTCTTC. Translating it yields CASATGYYNEQFF.

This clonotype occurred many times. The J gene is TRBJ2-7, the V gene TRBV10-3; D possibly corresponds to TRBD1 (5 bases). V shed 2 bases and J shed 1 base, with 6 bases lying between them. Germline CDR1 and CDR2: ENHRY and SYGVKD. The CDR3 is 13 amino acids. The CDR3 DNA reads TGTGCCATCAGTGAGACAGGATCCTACGAGCAGTACTTC. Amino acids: CAISETGSYEQYF.

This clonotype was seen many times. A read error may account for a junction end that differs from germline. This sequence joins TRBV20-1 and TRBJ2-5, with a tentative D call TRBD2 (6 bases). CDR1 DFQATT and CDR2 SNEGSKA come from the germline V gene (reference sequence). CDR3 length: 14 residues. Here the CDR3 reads CSARGLSNQETQYF. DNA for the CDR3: TGCAGTGCCAGAGGACTATCTAATCAAGAGACCCAGTACTTC.

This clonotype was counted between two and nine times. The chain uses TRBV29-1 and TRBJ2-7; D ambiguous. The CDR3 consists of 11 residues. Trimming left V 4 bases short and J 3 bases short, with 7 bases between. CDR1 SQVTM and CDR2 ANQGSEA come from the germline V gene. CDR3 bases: TGCAGCGTTGCTAACCTCTACGAGCAGTACTTC. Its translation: CSVANLYEQYF.

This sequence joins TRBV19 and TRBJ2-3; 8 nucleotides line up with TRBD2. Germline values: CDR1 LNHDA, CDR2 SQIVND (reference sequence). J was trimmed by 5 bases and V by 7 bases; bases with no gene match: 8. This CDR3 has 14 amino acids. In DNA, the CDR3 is TGTGCCAGTACCACACGGGGGGGAAAAGATACGCAGTATTTT. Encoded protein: CASTTRGGKDTQYF.

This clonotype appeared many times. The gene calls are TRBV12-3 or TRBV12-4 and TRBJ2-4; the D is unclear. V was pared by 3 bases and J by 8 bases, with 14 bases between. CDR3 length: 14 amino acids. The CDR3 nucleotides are TGTGCCAGCAGTTTCGGTGTGGGCTTCGACATTCAGTACTTC. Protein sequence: CASSFGVGFDIQYF.

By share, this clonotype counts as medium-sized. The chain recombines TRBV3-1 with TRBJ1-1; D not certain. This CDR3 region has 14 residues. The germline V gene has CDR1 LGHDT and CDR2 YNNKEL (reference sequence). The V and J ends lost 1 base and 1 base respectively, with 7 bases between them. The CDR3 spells CASSQGAENTEAFF. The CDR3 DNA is TGTGCCAGCAGCCAAGGGGCAGAGAACACTGAAGCTTTCTTT.

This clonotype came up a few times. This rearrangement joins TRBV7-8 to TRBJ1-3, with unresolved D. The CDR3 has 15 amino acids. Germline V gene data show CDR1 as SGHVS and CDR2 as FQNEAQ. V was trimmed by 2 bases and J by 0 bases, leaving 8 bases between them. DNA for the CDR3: TGTGCCAGCAGCTTAATGGCAGTCTCTGGAAACACCATATATTTT. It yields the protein CASSLMAVSGNTIYF.